This TCR beta chain was documented in a study of T-cell reconstitution after alpha-beta-depleted transplantation in children. This clonotype was counted at least ten times. Unique molecular identifiers were built into the TCRbeta library. MiXCR was run by TCRdb on the PCR reads, yielding one entry per CDR3 protein. The sample consists of roughly 100,000 distinct CDR3 sequences, 7% to 8% of them appearing once. Per germline, CDR1 SEHNR and CDR2 FQNEAQ (reference sequence). V lost 3 bases and J lost 2, with 17 bases in between. The CDR3 has 17 residues. Material: PBMCs, obtained before TCRalphabeta/CD19-depleted stem cell transplant. The chain carries TRBV7-9 and TRBJ1-3, with TRBD1 as a possible D gene (5 bases). This clonotype originated in a boy aged 2-15 years with acute lymphoblastic leukemia, due to receive a stem cell transplant. For the CDR3, the DNA is TGTGCCAGCAGCTTCCGCGCAGGTGGGGGGGCTGGAAACACCATATATTTT. Translation: CASSFRAGGGAGNTIYF.